What follows are 24 T cell receptor beta chains derived from one specimen sequenced in a study of T cell responses to AZD1222 COVID-19 vaccine. Data came from immunoSEQ multiplex PCR; TCRdb stores just in-frame clones and leaves some out. The sample includes more than 150,000 clones, approximately 90% of them seen just once. The sequences come from peripheral blood, collected on day 0 of AZD1222 vaccination. All receptors come from an adult in good health.

This sequence joins TRBV27 and TRBJ2-2; TRBD2 matches 9 bases. This CDR3 has 15 amino acids. Germline V gives CDR1 MNHEY, CDR2 SMNVEV (reference sequence). Trimming at V came to 7 bases and at J to 5 bases, leaving 8 bases not matched to a gene. CDR3 DNA sequence: TGTGCCAGCACACAACTAGCGGGTCGAACCGGGGAGCTGTTTTTT. Its protein product is CASTQLAGRTGELFF.

J is TRBJ2-5 and V is TRBV9, with 8 bases fitting TRBD2. V was pared by 0 bases and J by 1 base, with 14 bases of the junction left unmatched. Germline V gives CDR1 SGDLS, CDR2 YYNGEE. The CDR3 has 19 residues. CDR3 in DNA: TGTGCCAGCAGCGTAGCCAGCGGGGGTGCCTTGGGGGTCCAAGAGACCCAGTACTTC. Its translation: CASSVASGGALGVQETQYF.

J is TRBJ1-1 and V is TRBV28; tentatively, D is TRBD1 (6 bases). Trimming shortened V by 1 base and J by 0 bases, and 15 bases separated the two germline ends. The CDR3 extends over 17 amino acids. Looked up from germline, CDR1 is MDHEN and CDR2 is SYDVKM. CDR3 region: CASSLLQGRGLNTEAFF. CDR3 DNA: TGTGCCAGCAGTTTATTACAGGGAAGGGGGTTGAACACTGAAGCTTTCTTT.

The chain's CDR3 is CSARVSYEQYF. CDR3 coding DNA: TGCAGTGCTAGAGTGAGTTACGAGCAGTACTTC. J is TRBJ2-7 and V is TRBV20-1; D is uncertain. Trimming removed 1 base at V and 4 bases at J, with 5 bases between. Germline V lookup: CDR1 DFQATT, CDR2 SNEGSKA (reference sequence). This CDR3 is built from 11 residues.

This clone was counted between two and nine times. The V call is TRBV5-6, the J call TRBJ2-2; D is ambiguous. Trimming took 2 bases from V and 4 from J, leaving 9 bases between them. Germline V gene sequence: CDR1 SGHDT, CDR2 YYEEEE. The CDR3 runs 14 residues. CDR3 sequence reads: CASSFADRTGELFF. Here the CDR3 DNA reads TGTGCCAGCAGCTTCGCAGACCGCACCGGGGAGCTGTTTTTT.

The table lists this clone with a few counts. The chain links TRBV7-2 to TRBJ1-2; 8 positions agree with TRBD1. This CDR3 contains 18 residues. CDR1 and CDR2 (germline): SGHTA, FQGNSA. Trimming took 1 base from V and 2 from J; bases not matched to a gene: 12. This chain's CDR3 is CASSLEPITGQANYGYTF. In DNA, the CDR3 is TGTGCCAGCAGCTTAGAACCTATTACGGGACAGGCGAACTATGGCTACACCTTC.

This clone was counted once. The rearrangement links TRBV6-1 to TRBJ2-1; 11 nucleotides line up with TRBD2. The ends lost 3 bases at V and 4 bases at J; junction bases unmatched: 5. Germline values: CDR1 MNHNS, CDR2 SASEGT. The CDR3 length is 16 residues. The CDR3 spells CASSDPGTSGYNEQFF. The CDR3 nucleotides read TGTGCCAGCAGTGACCCCGGGACTAGCGGTTACAATGAGCAGTTCTTC.

The V gene is TRBV15, the J gene TRBJ2-3; D may be TRBD2 (6 bases). Germline V gene sequence: CDR1 LNHNV, CDR2 YYDKDF (reference sequence). V was cut by 0 bases and J by 0 bases, with 10 bases left in between. This CDR3 has 16 residues. CDR3 region: CATSRDPGGSTDTQYF. CDR3 bases: TGTGCCACCAGCAGAGATCCCGGGGGAAGCACAGATACGCAGTATTTT.

This clone was recorded once. This sequence joins TRBV19 and TRBJ2-2, with a weak D call TRBD2 (6 bases). Germline CDR1 is LNHDA and CDR2 is SQIVND (reference sequence). The CDR3 spans 16 residues. V was shortened by 1 base and J by 2 bases, with 11 bases between the two germline ends. The CDR3 spells CASSIGASVNTGELFF. The CDR3 region has the DNA TGTGCCAGTAGTATAGGGGCTAGCGTAAACACCGGGGAGCTGTTTTTT.

The V gene is TRBV6-2 or TRBV6-3, the J gene TRBJ2-7, with 9 bases matching TRBD2. The CDR3 contains 15 residues. The germline gives CDR1 MNHEY, CDR2 SVGEGT. J gave up 3 bases and V 3 bases, and 6 bases lay outside the gene matches. CDR3 nucleotides: TGTGCCAGCAGTTATCGGCTAGCGGGAAGCTACGAGCAGTACTTC. Translated, it gives CASSYRLAGSYEQYF.

The J gene is TRBJ1-1, the V gene TRBV6-6; 9 nucleotides agree with TRBD1. Germline CDR1 reads MNHNY; CDR2 reads SVGAGI (reference sequence). This CDR3 is 17 amino acids long. Unmatched junction bases numbered 10, after V lost 5 bases and J lost 0 bases. The CDR3 nucleotides are TGTGCCAGCAGTCCTACAGGGGGCGAGAGGATGAACACTGAAGCTTTCTTT. This encodes CASSPTGGERMNTEAFF.

The rearrangement links TRBV7-2 to TRBJ1-2, with 8 bases matching TRBD1. There are 14 residues in the CDR3. Germline CDR1 is SGHTA and CDR2 is FQGNSA. V lost 5 bases to trimming and J lost 8 bases; unmatched junction nucleotides: 10. The DNA for the CDR3 is TGTGCCAGCAGCCTATGGCAGGGGGCAGAAGGCTACACCTTC. Its protein product is CASSLWQGAEGYTF.

This chain joins TRBV5-4 and TRBJ2-3, with TRBD2 as a possible D gene (6 bases). Trimming shortened V by 3 bases and J by 4 bases, and 18 bases separated the two germline ends. The germline CDR1 and CDR2 sequences are SGHNT and YYREEE (reference sequence). The CDR3 is 16 residues long. In DNA form, the CDR3 reads TGTGCCAGCAGCTCACCCCCCGGGAGTGACGCAGATACGCAGTATTTT. This sequence encodes CASSSPPGSDADTQYF.

This sequence joins TRBV27 and TRBJ1-2; TRBD1 matches at 8 bases. Looked up from germline, CDR1 is MNHEY and CDR2 is SMNVEV (reference sequence). Trimming removed 2 bases from V and 0 bases from J; junction bases left unmatched: 8. The length of the CDR3 is 17 residues. As DNA, the CDR3 is TGTGCCAGCAGTTTACTATCTGTGGGACAGGCTAACTATGGCTACACCTTC. It specifies CASSLLSVGQANYGYTF.

The rearrangement joins TRBV7-8 to TRBJ2-3; 15 nucleotides match TRBD2. Losses at the gene ends were 5 bases for V and 1 base for J; bases not matched to a gene: 7. The CDR3 runs 18 residues. The germline CDR1 and CDR2 sequences are SGHVS and FQNEAQ. CDR3: CASSHGLAGGRGTDTQYF. In DNA form, the CDR3 reads TGTGCCAGCAGCCACGGACTAGCGGGAGGGCGGGGCACAGATACGCAGTATTTT.

This chain connects TRBV5-4 to TRBJ2-5; possible D gene TRBD2, 6 bases. With 0 bases removed from V and 1 base from J, the gap between germline ends came to 10 bases. Germline V lookup: CDR1 SGHNT, CDR2 YYREEE (reference sequence). The CDR3 is 15 amino acids. In DNA form, the CDR3 reads TGTGCCAGCAGCTTGGCCGAGGGACTCCAAGAGACCCAGTACTTC. It is translated as CASSLAEGLQETQYF.

The rearrangement links TRBV19 to TRBJ1-5; D might be TRBD1 (5 bases). The CDR3 has 16 residues. V gave up 6 bases and J gave up 3 bases, with 18 bases separating them. Germline V CDR1 and CDR2: LNHDA, SQIVND (reference sequence). The CDR3 region has the DNA TGTGCCAGTAGCACCATGTCGGGACCGTCCAATCAGCCCCAGCATTTT. Amino acid sequence: CASSTMSGPSNQPQHF. Complete variable domain (other parts from reference TRBV19 and TRBJ1-5): DGGITQSPKYLFRKEGQNVTLSCEQNLNHDAMYWYRQDPGQGLRLIYYSQIVNDFQKGDIAEGYSVSREKKESFPLTVTSAQKNPTAFYLCASSTMSGPSNQPQHFGDGTRLSIL.

The rearrangement joins TRBV7-9 to TRBJ2-1, with a tentative D call TRBD2 (6 bases). This CDR3 region has 15 residues. Germline V gene sequence: CDR1 SEHNR, CDR2 FQNEAQ (reference sequence). Trimming removed 5 bases at V and 3 bases at J, with 14 bases between. The CDR3 coding sequence is TGTGCCAGCAGCGCTGTGACTAGGCTCTACAATGAGCAGTTCTTC. It is translated as CASSAVTRLYNEQFF.

The chain couples TRBV28 to TRBJ1-1, with 9 bases fitting TRBD1. The CDR3 length is 17 residues. Germline values: CDR1 MDHEN, CDR2 SYDVKM. With V trimmed by 0 bases and J by 3 bases, 8 bases remained unmatched. The CDR3 loop is CASSLWKGTGKDTEAFF. The CDR3 DNA follows: TGTGCCAGCAGTTTATGGAAGGGGACAGGGAAGGACACTGAAGCTTTCTTT.

The chain carries TRBV27 and TRBJ1-5; D not certain. V dropped 5 bases and J dropped 4 bases, with 12 bases sitting between them. The CDR3 runs to 14 residues. Germline CDR1 is MNHEY and CDR2 is SMNVEV (reference sequence). The chain's CDR3 is CASSPQAKNQPQHF. The CDR3 DNA sequence: TGTGCCAGCAGTCCCCAGGCGAAAAATCAGCCCCAGCATTTT.

This chain connects TRBV19 to TRBJ1-5; D not certain. Germline values: CDR1 LNHDA, CDR2 SQIVND (reference sequence). The germline V and J ends were trimmed by 5 bases and 12 bases, with 17 bases remaining between them. The CDR3 contains 13 residues. The CDR3 sequence is CASSDSVLGSQHF. The DNA of the CDR3 is TGTGCCAGTAGTGATTCCGTTTTGGGAAGCCAGCATTTT.

This clone has a single count. This sequence joins TRBV18 and TRBJ2-3; D ambiguous. In germline, CDR1 is KGHSH, CDR2 LQKENI. The CDR3 has 12 residues. The ends were cut back, 8 bases at V and 0 bases at J, with 6 bases in the middle. The CDR3 bases are TGTGCCAGCACCTCTAGCACAGATACGCAGTATTTT. Its protein product is CASTSSTDTQYF.

The rearrangement links TRBV4-1 to TRBJ2-3; D might be TRBD2 (7 bases). This CDR3 spans 19 amino acids. The ends were cut back, 1 base at V and 2 bases at J, with 22 bases in the middle. CDR1 MGHRA and CDR2 YSYEKL come from the germline V gene. CDR3 in amino acids: CASSQVTGRGRGLTDTQYF. The CDR3 bases are TGCGCCAGCAGCCAAGTCACGGGGAGGGGCAGGGGACTCACAGATACGCAGTATTTT.

This chain connects TRBV7-3 to TRBJ2-5; 8 positions agree with TRBD2. The CDR3 contains 15 residues. V dropped 6 bases and J dropped 2; count of bases not matched to a gene: 8. The V gene's germline CDR1 is SGHTA and CDR2 FQGTGA. This CDR3 reads CASSAVAGPQETQYF. In DNA, the CDR3 is TGTGCCAGCAGTGCAGTAGCGGGGCCACAAGAGACCCAGTACTTC.